The 2 T cell receptor beta chains listed next were all sequenced from one sample in a study of T cells in Graves' hyperthyroidism and ophthalmopathy. TCR beta CDR3 sequences were amplified from RNA transcripts. The HTBI primer set served for first-round RT-PCR of the TCR CDR3. TCRdb redid the calling of the multiplex PCR reads with MiXCR, one entry per CDR3 protein. The sample records 280,000 or so distinct CDR3 sequences, around 25% being singletons. The sequenced material came from blood. Every receptor here comes from a middle-aged man with Graves' hyperthyroidism that later progressed to Graves' ophthalmopathy.

The sample holds many counts of this clonotype. V usage is TRBV28 and J usage is TRBJ2-5; D gene ambiguous. Germline-derived CDR1 and CDR2 are MDHEN and SYDVKM. This CDR3 spans 12 amino acids. Trimming pared 6 bases from V and 1 base from J, leaving 6 bases between. CDR3 protein: CASRTLQETQYF. The DNA for the CDR3 is TGTGCCAGCAGGACACTCCAAGAGACCCAGTACTTC. Full variable domain (missing parts from reference TRBV28 and TRBJ2-5): DVKVTQSSRYLVKRTGEKVFLECVQDMDHENMFWYRQDPGLGLRLIYFSYDVKMKEKGDIPEGYSVSREKKERFSLILESASTNQTSMYLCASRTLQETQYFGPGTRLLVL.

This clonotype was observed many times. The rearrangement uses TRBV10-1 and TRBJ1-1; D is unclear. From germline, CDR1 is WNHNN and CDR2 SYGVQD (reference sequence). Trimming took 4 bases from V and 9 from J, leaving 15 bases between them. The CDR3 runs to 13 residues. The CDR3 is CASSVSGNDKAFF. In DNA form, the CDR3 reads TGCGCCAGCAGTGTATCCGGGAACGACAAAGCTTTCTTT.